The source of this TCR beta chain is a study of OX40 agonist ivuxolimab in advanced cancers. Study details: Subjects had a mean age of about 65 years, with a range of 23 to 79; around 80% were male. Points from the study as a whole: Doses of 0.1 to 3.0 mg/kg were accompanied by clonal expansion of CD4+ and CD8+ blood T cells by week 6. Relative to CD4+ cells, CD8+ T cells on average had more expanded clones.

Of note for this clone: Antigen unknown.

Deletions cut 5 bases from V and 0 bases from J, with 15 bases between. In germline, CDR1 is MNHNY, CDR2 SVGAGI (reference sequence). The CDR3 sequence is 16 residues long. Produced via immunoSEQ multiplex PCR; TCRdb's table is partial and in-frame only. The data contain approximately 60,000 clones, roughly 90% of them singletons. The TCR sequence derives from an adult with an advanced solid tumor such as melanoma, head and neck, liver or kidney cancer. The chain links TRBV6-6 to TRBJ2-3, with D possibly being TRBD2 (6 bases). The input for sequencing was CD4+ or CD8+ T cells sorted from blood, taken in a trial of the OX40 agonist ivuxolimab. The CDR3 DNA reads TGTGCCAGCAGTGACTACGGGGGAACTAGCACAGATACGCAGTATTTT. It yields the protein CASSDYGGTSTDTQYF.